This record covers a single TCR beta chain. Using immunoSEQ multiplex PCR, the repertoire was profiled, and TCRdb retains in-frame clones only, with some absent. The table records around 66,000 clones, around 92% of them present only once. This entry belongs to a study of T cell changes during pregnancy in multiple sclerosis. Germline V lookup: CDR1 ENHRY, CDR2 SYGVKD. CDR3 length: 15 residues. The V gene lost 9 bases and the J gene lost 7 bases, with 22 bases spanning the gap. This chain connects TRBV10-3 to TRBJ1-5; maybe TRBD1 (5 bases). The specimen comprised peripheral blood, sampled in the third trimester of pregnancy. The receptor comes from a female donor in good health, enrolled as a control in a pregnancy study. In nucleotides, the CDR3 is TGTGCCATTGGGGTAGTCGGGCAGGGCGGCCAGCCCCAGCATTTT. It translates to CAIGVVGQGGQPQHF.